Following are 27 T cell receptor beta chains from one sample sequenced in a study of T cells after yellow fever vaccination. TCRdb re-analysed the 5' RACE reads in MiXCR, keeping a single row per CDR3 protein. The sample consists of 360,000 or so distinct CDR3 sequences, approximately 10% of them appearing once. Sequenced here: PBMCs, sampled on the day of the first yellow fever vaccination. These receptors all stem from a man between 18 and 35 years old who received the YFV17D yellow fever vaccine.

This clonotype was counted a few times. The V and J genes are TRBV15 and TRBJ1-2; D unclear. V gave up 4 bases and J gave up 4 bases, with 13 bases separating them. The CDR3 spans 14 residues. In germline, CDR1 is LNHNV, CDR2 YYDKDF (reference sequence). The CDR3: CATSTRGHVYGYTF. CDR3 nucleotides: TGTGCCACCAGCACTCGCGGGCACGTCTATGGCTACACCTTC.

The sample holds a few counts of this clonotype. The chain couples TRBV10-1 to TRBJ1-5; D unclear. Germline-derived CDR1 and CDR2 are WNHNN and SYGVQD (reference sequence). Trimming took off 8 bases at V and 6 bases at J, with 14 bases between the two ends. The CDR3 is 13 residues long. The CDR3 DNA follows: TGCGCCAGCCCTGTAGGGAACGGTCAGCCCCAGCATTTT. Its protein product is CASPVGNGQPQHF.

J is TRBJ1-1 and V is TRBV20-1; TRBD1 is a possible D gene (5 bases). CDR1 is DFQATT and CDR2 is SNEGSKA in the germline V gene (reference sequence). The V gene lost 7 bases and the J gene lost 4 bases, with 13 bases spanning the gap. The CDR3 is 12 amino acids. CDR3 protein: CSVSAGSTEAFF. The CDR3, as DNA: TGCAGTGTAAGTGCAGGGAGCACTGAAGCTTTCTTT.

V gene TRBV15 combines with J gene TRBJ2-1; D assignment may be TRBD1 or TRBD2 (6 bases each). The ends were cut back, 3 bases at V and 8 bases at J, with 20 bases in the middle. Germline CDR1 is LNHNV and CDR2 is YYDKDF (reference sequence). The CDR3 is 16 residues long. In nucleotides, the CDR3 is TGTGCCACCAGCAGCTTTACCGGGATGGGGGGCGATGAGCAGTTCTTC. Amino acid sequence: CATSSFTGMGGDEQFF.

The chain couples TRBV7-2 to TRBJ1-3; D may be TRBD1 (5 bases). V dropped 5 bases and J dropped 4 bases, with 18 bases sitting between them. The length of the CDR3 is 16 residues. Germline values: CDR1 SGHTA, CDR2 FQGNSA. CDR3 DNA sequence: TGTGCCAGCAGCCCCTTCATGGGGGGGTCGGGAAACACCATATATTTT. Protein: CASSPFMGGSGNTIYF.

This clonotype came up a few times. The CDR3, as DNA: TGTGCCAGCAGTCGGACAGGGGCTTACGAGCAGTACGTC. This codes for CASSRTGAYEQYV. This chain joins TRBV6-2 or TRBV6-3 and TRBJ2-7, with 9 bases that match TRBD1. The ends lost 5 bases at V and 4 bases at J; junction bases unmatched: 3. The CDR3 length is 13 residues. CDR1 MNHEY and CDR2 SVGEGT come from the germline V gene.

The chain carries TRBV6-2 or TRBV6-3 and TRBJ2-3; 7 nucleotides agree with TRBD2. This CDR3 comprises 15 residues. Losses at the gene ends were 2 bases for V and 3 bases for J; bases not matched to a gene: 5. The germline V gene has CDR1 MNHEY and CDR2 SVGEGT. As DNA, the CDR3 is TGTGCCAGCAGTTACGGGGGACTACGAACAGATACGCAGTATTTT. This translates into CASSYGGLRTDTQYF.

This clonotype was seen ten or more times. This chain joins TRBV20-1 and TRBJ2-7, with unresolved D. V shed 0 bases and J shed 5 bases, with 17 bases lying between them. CDR1 DFQATT and CDR2 SNEGSKA come from the germline V gene (reference sequence). This CDR3 is 15 amino acids long. The CDR3 loop is CSAREELTLWDEQYF. Here the CDR3 DNA reads TGCAGTGCTAGAGAGGAGCTAACGCTTTGGGACGAGCAGTACTTC.

The chain employs TRBV11-2 and TRBJ2-4, with D perhaps TRBD1 (5 bases). The germline CDR1 and CDR2 sequences are SGHAT and FQNNGV. V dropped 1 base and J dropped 5 bases, with 9 bases sitting between them. The CDR3 spans 14 residues. CDR3 nucleotide sequence: TGTGCCAGCAGCTTAGGGGGCGCTCAAAACATTCAGTACTTC. This translates into CASSLGGAQNIQYF.

This clonotype has a handful of counts. The J gene is TRBJ2-3, the V gene TRBV20-1; possibly TRBD1 for D (6 bases). This CDR3 has 13 residues. V lost 1 base, J lost 4 bases, and 9 bases lay in between. Germline-derived CDR1 and CDR2 are DFQATT and SNEGSKA (reference sequence). The CDR3 coding sequence is TGCAGTGCTAGAGTCGAGGGGGCAGATACGCAGTATTTT. Its translation: CSARVEGADTQYF.

This clonotype was seen a few times. This chain connects TRBV28 to TRBJ2-2; 12 nucleotides agree with TRBD1. Per the germline V gene, CDR1 is MDHEN and CDR2 is SYDVKM. The CDR3 runs to 20 residues. With V trimmed by 5 bases and J by 0 bases, 13 bases remained unmatched. Here the CDR3 reads CASSPGGGQGAATNTGELFF. CDR3 sequence (DNA): TGTGCCAGCAGTCCGGGGGGGGGACAGGGGGCGGCTACGAACACCGGGGAGCTGTTTTTT.

The chain recombines TRBV30 with TRBJ2-1; unclear D gene. The V end was cut by 0 bases, the J end by 7 bases, with 13 bases between. Germline assignment: CDR1 GTSNPN and CDR2 SVGIG (reference sequence). The CDR3 spans 14 residues. The CDR3 bases are TGTGCCTGGAGTGTAGTTTCAGGCTATAATGAGCAGTTCTTC. Protein product: CAWSVVSGYNEQFF.

This clonotype has ten or more counts. V and J are TRBV12-3 or TRBV12-4 and TRBJ2-5; D is unresolved. V shed 6 bases and J shed 0 bases, with 11 bases lying between them. The CDR3 extends over 14 amino acids. CDR3 sequence (DNA): TGTGCCAGCAGAGGAACCTTCCACCAAGAGACCCAGTACTTC. Its protein product is CASRGTFHQETQYF.

The table lists this clonotype with a few counts. The genes are TRBV10-3 and TRBJ2-5, with TRBD2 identical over 10 bases. CDR3 size: 16 residues. The germline gives CDR1 ENHRY, CDR2 SYGVKD. The ends lost 4 bases at V and 2 bases at J; junction bases unmatched: 7. The CDR3 nucleotides read TGTGCCATCAGTGCCTACTTAGCGGGGGGTCAAGAGACCCAGTACTTC. Translating gives CAISAYLAGGQETQYF.

In its sample, this clonotype was seen a few times. J is TRBJ2-4 and V is TRBV12-3 or TRBV12-4; D not certain. The CDR3 covers 15 residues. The V gene lost 5 bases and the J gene lost 0 bases, with 11 bases spanning the gap. The CDR3 region has the DNA TGTGCCAGCAGTAAAGACGGTCTAGCCAAAAACATTCAGTACTTC. It translates to CASSKDGLAKNIQYF.

The chain has TRBV7-9 and TRBJ1-2; D uncertain. Trimming shortened V by 3 bases and J by 5 bases, and 13 bases separated the two germline ends. CDR3 length: 14 residues. The germline CDR1 and CDR2 sequences are SEHNR and FQNEAQ (reference sequence). In DNA, the CDR3 is TGTGCCAGCAGCTTCTGGGCGGTGGATTATGGCTACACCTTC. Its protein is CASSFWAVDYGYTF.

The rearrangement uses TRBV29-1 and TRBJ2-1, with 10 nucleotides matching TRBD2. The J segment lost 2 bases and the V segment lost 7 bases, leaving 5 bases of the junction unmatched. The CDR3 totals 14 residues. Germline values: CDR1 SQVTM, CDR2 ANQGSEA. The CDR3 here is CSAPLAGAYNEQFF. For the CDR3, the DNA is TGCAGCGCACCCCTAGCGGGGGCCTACAATGAGCAGTTCTTC.

This clonotype was picked up a small number of times. The CDR3 reads CASSSDRGTNEKLFF. CDR3 bases: TGTGCCAGCAGTTCCGACAGGGGGACTAATGAAAAACTGTTTTTT. This chain uses TRBV6-5 with TRBJ1-4; 9 bases are shared with TRBD1. This CDR3 region has 15 residues. Germline CDR1 MNHEY, CDR2 SVGAGI. After removal of 4 bases from V and 2 bases from J, the junction contained 2 bases not matched to a gene.

The J gene is TRBJ2-5, the V gene TRBV7-2, with D possibly matching TRBD1 (6 bases). V lost 4 bases and J lost 4, with 13 bases in between. This CDR3 has 14 amino acids. Germline CDR1 is SGHTA and CDR2 is FQGNSA. DNA for the CDR3: TGTGCCAGCAGCTCCAGAATACAGGGAGAGACCCAGTACTTC. Translation gives CASSSRIQGETQYF.

The chain carries TRBV20-1 and TRBJ2-5, with D tentatively TRBD2 (7 bases). CDR1 is DFQATT and CDR2 is SNEGSKA in the germline V gene (reference sequence). Between the trimmed V and J ends, which lost 8 bases and 0 bases, there was a span of 13 bases. CDR3 length equals 13 residues. The CDR3 loop is CSLSGGHQETQYF. In DNA, the CDR3 is TGCAGTCTATCCGGGGGGCACCAAGAGACCCAGTACTTC.

The CDR3 sequence is CASSQVDARAPGQPQHF. The CDR3 nucleotides read TGCGCCAGCAGCCAAGTAGATGCCAGGGCCCCGGGACAGCCCCAGCATTTT. The chain couples TRBV4-1 to TRBJ1-5, with a tentative D call TRBD1 (5 bases). The CDR3 spans 17 residues. Per the germline V gene, CDR1 is MGHRA and CDR2 is YSYEKL. The V end was cut by 1 base, the J end by 7 bases, with 20 bases between.

J is TRBJ2-3 and V is TRBV11-2; TRBD2 matches 8 bases. Trimming cost V 5 bases and J 8 bases; bases outside gene matches: 12. Germline CDR1 and CDR2: SGHAT and FQNNGV. This CDR3 region has 15 residues. The CDR3 region is CASSDGASGFGTQYF. CDR3 coding DNA: TGTGCCAGCAGCGATGGCGCTAGCGGGTTTGGTACGCAGTATTTT.

The rearrangement links TRBV20-1 to TRBJ1-1, with a tentative D call TRBD1 (5 bases). The CDR3 runs 14 residues. Trimming removed 3 bases from V and 4 bases from J, with 15 bases in between. Germline V gives CDR1 DFQATT, CDR2 SNEGSKA (reference sequence). CDR3 in DNA: TGCAGTGCTAGTAGGAAGGGCGGGGGCACTGAAGCTTTCTTT. This translates into CSASRKGGGTEAFF.

This clonotype occurred many times. The V and J genes are TRBV6-6 and TRBJ1-1; D gene uncertain. Per germline, CDR1 MNHNY and CDR2 SVGAGI (reference sequence). Trimming took 3 bases from V and 3 from J, leaving 8 bases between them. The CDR3 has 13 amino acids. CDR3: CASSYEIYTEAFF. The CDR3 nucleotides read TGTGCCAGCAGTTATGAGATTTACACTGAAGCTTTCTTT.

This clonotype came up a few times. This sequence joins TRBV6-2 or TRBV6-3 and TRBJ2-1; tentatively, D is TRBD2 (5 bases). Looked up from germline, CDR1 is MNHEY and CDR2 is SVGEGT. This CDR3 spans 14 amino acids. The V end was cut by 2 bases, the J end by 8 bases, with 13 bases between. CDR3 nucleotide sequence: TGTGCCAGCAGTTACAGCCTAGCCGGGGATGAGCAGTTCTTC. Its protein is CASSYSLAGDEQFF.

This clonotype was observed a handful of times. This CDR3 reads CASSSQGGFSPLHF. In nucleotides, the CDR3 is TGTGCCAGCAGCTCCCAGGGCGGGTTCTCACCCCTCCACTTT. V and J are TRBV7-3 and TRBJ1-6, with a weak D call TRBD1 (5 bases). The CDR3 consists of 14 residues. Germline V gene sequence: CDR1 SGHTA, CDR2 FQGTGA. Trimming left V 4 bases short and J 10 bases short, with 14 bases between. The full variable domain, in which reference TRBV7-3 and TRBJ1-6 provide the parts outside the CDR3, is GAGVSQTPSNKVTEKGKYVELRCDPISGHTALYWYRQSLGQGPEFLIYFQGTGAADDSGLPNDRFFAVRPEGSVSTLKIQRTERGDSAVYLCASSSQGGFSPLHFGNGTRLTVT.

This CDR3 is CASSRGGDLGNTIYF. Here the CDR3 DNA reads TGTGCCAGCTCACGAGGTGGGGACCTTGGAAACACCATATATTTT. This chain joins TRBV18 and TRBJ1-3; D possibly corresponds to TRBD1 (5 bases). The length of the CDR3 is 15 residues. The germline V gene encodes CDR1 KGHSH and CDR2 LQKENI. V was pared by 4 bases and J by 3 bases, with 13 bases between.